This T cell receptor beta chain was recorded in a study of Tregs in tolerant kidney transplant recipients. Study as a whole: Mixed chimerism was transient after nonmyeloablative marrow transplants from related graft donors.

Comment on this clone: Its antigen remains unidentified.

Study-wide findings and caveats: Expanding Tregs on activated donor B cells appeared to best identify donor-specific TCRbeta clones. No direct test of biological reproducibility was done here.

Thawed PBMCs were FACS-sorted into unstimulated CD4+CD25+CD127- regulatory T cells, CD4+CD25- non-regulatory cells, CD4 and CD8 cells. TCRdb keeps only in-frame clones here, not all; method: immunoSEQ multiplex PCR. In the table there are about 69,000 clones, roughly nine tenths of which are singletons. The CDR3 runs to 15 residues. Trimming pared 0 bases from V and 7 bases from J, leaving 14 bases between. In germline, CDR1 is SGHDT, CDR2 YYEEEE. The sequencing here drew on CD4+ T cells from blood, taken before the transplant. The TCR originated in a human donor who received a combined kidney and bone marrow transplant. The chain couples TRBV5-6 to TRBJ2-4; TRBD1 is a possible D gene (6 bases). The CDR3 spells CASSLVGAGANIQYF. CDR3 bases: TGTGCCAGCAGCTTGGTGGGGGCAGGGGCGAACATTCAGTACTTC.